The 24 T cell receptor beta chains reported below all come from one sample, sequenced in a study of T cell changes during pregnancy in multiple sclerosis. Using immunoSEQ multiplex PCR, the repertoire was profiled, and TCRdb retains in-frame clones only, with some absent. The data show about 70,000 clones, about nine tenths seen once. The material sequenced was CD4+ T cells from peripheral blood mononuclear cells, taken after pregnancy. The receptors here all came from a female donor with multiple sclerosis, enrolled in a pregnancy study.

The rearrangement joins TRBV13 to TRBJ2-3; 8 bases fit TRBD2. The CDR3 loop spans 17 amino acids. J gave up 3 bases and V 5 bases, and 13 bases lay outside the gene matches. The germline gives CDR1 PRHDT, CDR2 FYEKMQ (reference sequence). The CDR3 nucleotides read TGTGCCAGCAGCGGCCCCCCAGCGGGAGCGGCTACAGATACGCAGTATTTT. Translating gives CASSGPPAGAATDTQYF.

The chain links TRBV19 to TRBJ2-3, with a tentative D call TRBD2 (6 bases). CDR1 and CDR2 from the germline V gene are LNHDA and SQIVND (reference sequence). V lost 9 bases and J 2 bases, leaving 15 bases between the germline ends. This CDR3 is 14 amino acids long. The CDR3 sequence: CASRVVADTDTQYF. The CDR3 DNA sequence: TGTGCCAGCCGAGTAGTAGCGGACACAGATACGCAGTATTTT.

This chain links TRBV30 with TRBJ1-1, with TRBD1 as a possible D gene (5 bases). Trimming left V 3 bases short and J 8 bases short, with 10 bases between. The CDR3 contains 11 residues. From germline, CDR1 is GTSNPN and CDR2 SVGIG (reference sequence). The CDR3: CAWRVQEEAFF. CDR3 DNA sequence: TGTGCCTGGAGGGTACAGGAGGAAGCTTTCTTT.

The CDR3 sequence: CASSYLAGTTGELFF. The DNA of the CDR3 is TGTGCCAGCAGTTACCTAGCGGGGACGACCGGGGAGCTGTTTTTT. J is TRBJ2-2 and V is TRBV6-5; 9 positions agree with TRBD2. J was trimmed by 5 bases and V by 2 bases; bases with no gene match: 3. Germline CDR1 is MNHEY and CDR2 is SVGAGI. The CDR3 sequence is 15 residues long.

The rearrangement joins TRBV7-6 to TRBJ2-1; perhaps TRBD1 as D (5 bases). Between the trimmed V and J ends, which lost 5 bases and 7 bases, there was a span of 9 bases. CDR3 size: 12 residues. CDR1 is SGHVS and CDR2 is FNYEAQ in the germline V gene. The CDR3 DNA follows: TGTGCCAGCAGCAACAGGAGAAATGAGCAGTTCTTC. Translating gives CASSNRRNEQFF.

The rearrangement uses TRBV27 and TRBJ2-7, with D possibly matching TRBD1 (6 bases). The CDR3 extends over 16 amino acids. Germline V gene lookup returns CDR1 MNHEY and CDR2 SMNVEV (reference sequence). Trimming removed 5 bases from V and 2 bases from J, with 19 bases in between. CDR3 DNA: TGTGCCAGCAGTCAGAGGGCCGGGACACTAACCTACGAGCAGTACTTC. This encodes CASSQRAGTLTYEQYF.

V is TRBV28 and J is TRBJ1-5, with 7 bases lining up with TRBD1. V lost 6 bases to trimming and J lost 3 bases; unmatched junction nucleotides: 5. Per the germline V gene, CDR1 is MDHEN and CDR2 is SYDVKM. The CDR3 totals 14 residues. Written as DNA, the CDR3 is TGTGCCAGCAGGTCCGGGACAGACAATCAGCCCCAGCATTTT. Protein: CASRSGTDNQPQHF.

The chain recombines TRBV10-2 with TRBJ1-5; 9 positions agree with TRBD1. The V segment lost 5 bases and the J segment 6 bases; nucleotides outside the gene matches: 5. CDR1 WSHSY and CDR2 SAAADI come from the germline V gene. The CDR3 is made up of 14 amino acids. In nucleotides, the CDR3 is TGCGCCAGCAGTCCGGACAGGGGATCTCAGCCCCAGCATTTT. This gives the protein CASSPDRGSQPQHF.

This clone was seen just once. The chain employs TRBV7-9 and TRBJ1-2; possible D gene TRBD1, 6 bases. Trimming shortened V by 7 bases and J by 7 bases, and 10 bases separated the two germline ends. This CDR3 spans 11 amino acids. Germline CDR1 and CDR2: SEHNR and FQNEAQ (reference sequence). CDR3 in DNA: TGTGCCAGCAACAGGGAAGGTGGCTACACCTTC. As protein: CASNREGGYTF.

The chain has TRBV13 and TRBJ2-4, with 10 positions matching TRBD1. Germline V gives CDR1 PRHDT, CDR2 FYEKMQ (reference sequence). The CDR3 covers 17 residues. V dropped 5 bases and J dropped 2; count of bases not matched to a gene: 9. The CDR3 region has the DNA TGTGCCAGCAGCGTGGTGCGACAGGGGGCTTCCAAAAACATTCAGTACTTC. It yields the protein CASSVVRQGASKNIQYF.

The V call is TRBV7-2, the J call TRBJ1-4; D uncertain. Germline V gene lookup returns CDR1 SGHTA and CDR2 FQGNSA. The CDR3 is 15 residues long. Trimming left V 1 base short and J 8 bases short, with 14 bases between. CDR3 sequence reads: CASSLVAGRVEKLFF. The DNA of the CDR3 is TGTGCCAGCAGCTTAGTGGCGGGGAGGGTCGAAAAACTGTTTTTT.

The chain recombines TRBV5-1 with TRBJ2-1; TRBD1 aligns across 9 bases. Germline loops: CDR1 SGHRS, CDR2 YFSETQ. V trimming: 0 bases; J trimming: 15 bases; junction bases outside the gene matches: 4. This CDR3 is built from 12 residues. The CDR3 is CASSLDRGQGFF. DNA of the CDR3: TGCGCCAGCAGCTTGGACAGGGGGCAGGGGTTCTTC.

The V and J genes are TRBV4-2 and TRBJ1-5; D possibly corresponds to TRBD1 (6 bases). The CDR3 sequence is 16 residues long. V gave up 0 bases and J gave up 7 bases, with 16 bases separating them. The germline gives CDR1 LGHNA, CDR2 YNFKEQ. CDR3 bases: TGTGCCAGCAGCCAAGATGCAGGCCAGGGGTGGCAGCCCCAGCATTTT. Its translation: CASSQDAGQGWQPQHF.

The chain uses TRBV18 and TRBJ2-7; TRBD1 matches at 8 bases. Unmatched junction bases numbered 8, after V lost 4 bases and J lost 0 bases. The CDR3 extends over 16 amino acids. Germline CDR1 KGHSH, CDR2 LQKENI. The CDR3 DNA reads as TGTGCCAGCTCACGCACCGGGACAGGCCTCTCCTACGAGCAGTACTTC. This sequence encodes CASSRTGTGLSYEQYF. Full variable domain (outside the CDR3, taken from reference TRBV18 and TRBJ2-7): NAGVMQNPRHLVRRRGQEARLRCSPMKGHSHVYWYRQLPEEGLKFMVYLQKENIIDESGMPKERFSAEFPKEGPSILRIQQVVRGDSAAYFCASSRTGTGLSYEQYFGPGTRLTVT.

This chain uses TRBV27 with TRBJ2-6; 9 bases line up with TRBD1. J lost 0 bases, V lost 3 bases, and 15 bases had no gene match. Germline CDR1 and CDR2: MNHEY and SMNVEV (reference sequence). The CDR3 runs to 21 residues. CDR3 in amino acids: CASSFLSWGQGLNSGANVLTF. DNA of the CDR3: TGTGCCAGCAGTTTCCTATCCTGGGGACAGGGACTTAACTCTGGGGCCAACGTCCTGACTTTC.

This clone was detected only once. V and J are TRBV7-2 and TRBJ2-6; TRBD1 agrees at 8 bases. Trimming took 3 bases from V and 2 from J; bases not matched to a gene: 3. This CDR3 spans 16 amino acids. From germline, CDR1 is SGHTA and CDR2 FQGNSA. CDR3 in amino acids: CASSFDRGAGANVLTF. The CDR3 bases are TGTGCCAGCAGCTTCGACAGGGGTGCTGGGGCCAACGTCCTGACTTTC.

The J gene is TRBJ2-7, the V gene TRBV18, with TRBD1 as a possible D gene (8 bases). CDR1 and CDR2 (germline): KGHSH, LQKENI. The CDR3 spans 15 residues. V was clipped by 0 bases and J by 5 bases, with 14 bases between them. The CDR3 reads CASSPPNRGGDEQYF. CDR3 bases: TGTGCCAGCTCACCACCGAACAGGGGGGGCGACGAGCAGTACTTC.

CDR3 amino acids: CAWSVPGTASPLHF. The DNA of the CDR3 is TGTGCCTGGAGTGTGCCCGGGACAGCCTCACCCCTCCACTTT. The rearrangement uses TRBV30 and TRBJ1-6, with 7 bases aligning to TRBD1. The J segment lost 10 bases and the V segment lost 0 bases, leaving 6 bases of the junction unmatched. The CDR3 runs to 14 residues. Germline assignment: CDR1 GTSNPN and CDR2 SVGIG (reference sequence).

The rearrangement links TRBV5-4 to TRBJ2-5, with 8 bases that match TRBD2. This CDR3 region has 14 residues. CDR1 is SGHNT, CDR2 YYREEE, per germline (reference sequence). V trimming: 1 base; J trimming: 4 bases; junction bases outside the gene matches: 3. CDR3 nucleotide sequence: TGTGCCAGCAGCTTGAGCGGGAGCCGAGAGACCCAGTACTTC. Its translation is CASSLSGSRETQYF. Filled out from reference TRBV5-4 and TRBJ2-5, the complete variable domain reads ETGVTQSPTHLIKTRGQQVTLRCSSQSGHNTVSWYQQALGQGPQFIFQYYREEENGRGNFPPRFSGLQFPNYSSELNVNALELDDSALYLCASSLSGSRETQYFGPGTRLLVL.

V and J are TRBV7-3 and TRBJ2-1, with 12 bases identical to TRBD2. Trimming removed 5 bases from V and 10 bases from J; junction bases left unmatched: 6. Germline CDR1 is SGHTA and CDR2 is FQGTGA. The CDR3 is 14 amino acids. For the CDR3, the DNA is TGTGCCAGCAGCCGGACACTAGCGGGAGGCGAGCAGTTCTTC. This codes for CASSRTLAGGEQFF.

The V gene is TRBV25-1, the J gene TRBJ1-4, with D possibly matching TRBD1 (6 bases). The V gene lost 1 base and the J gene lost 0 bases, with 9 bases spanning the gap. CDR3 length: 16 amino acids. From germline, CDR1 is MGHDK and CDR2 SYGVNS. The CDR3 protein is CASSEWGRATNEKLFF. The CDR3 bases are TGTGCCAGCAGTGAATGGGGGCGAGCAACTAATGAAAAACTGTTTTTT.

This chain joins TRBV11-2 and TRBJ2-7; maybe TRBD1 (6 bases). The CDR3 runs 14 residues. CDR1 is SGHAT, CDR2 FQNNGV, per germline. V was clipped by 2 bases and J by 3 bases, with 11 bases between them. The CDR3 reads CASSLLRGGYEQYF. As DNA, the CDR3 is TGTGCCAGCAGCTTATTGAGAGGGGGCTACGAGCAGTACTTC.

Here the CDR3 reads CASSKGTSGGTDTQYF. The DNA of the CDR3 is TGTGCCAGCAGCAAAGGGACTAGCGGGGGCACAGATACGCAGTATTTT. V usage is TRBV21-1 and J usage is TRBJ2-3; TRBD2 was called by the table and not checked on the DNA. TRBV21-1 represents a pseudogene. The CDR3 loop spans 16 amino acids.

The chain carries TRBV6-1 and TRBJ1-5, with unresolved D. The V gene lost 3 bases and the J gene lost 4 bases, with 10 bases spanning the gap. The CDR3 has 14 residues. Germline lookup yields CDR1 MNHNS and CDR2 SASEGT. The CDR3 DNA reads TGTGCCAGCAGTGAGGCAGTGATTAATCAGCCCCAGCATTTT. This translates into CASSEAVINQPQHF.